This T cell receptor beta chain was profiled in a study of T cells in Graves' hyperthyroidism and ophthalmopathy. Regions amplified from RNA transcripts were the TCR beta CDR3 regions. TCR CDR3 underwent first-round RT-PCR with the HTBI primer set. A single record per CDR3 protein comes from TCRdb applying MiXCR to the multiplex PCR reads. The sample lists 92,000 or so distinct CDR3 sequences; roughly 56% were seen once. Germline trimming cut 6 bases from V and 0 bases from J; bases unmatched to any gene: 9. The CDR3 has 17 amino acids. CDR1 and CDR2 from the germline V gene are SQVTM and ANQGSEA. The authors deemed Graves' hyperthyroidism stable absent ophthalmopathy progression within 18 months. Hyperthyroidism had been newly diagnosed in patients aged 18 to 65, and its duration was under 2 months.

This chain joins TRBV29-1 and TRBJ2-3; TRBD2 matches at 13 bases. Material: blood. The clonotype comes from a woman between 35 and 50 years old with Graves' hyperthyroidism. CDR3 in amino acids: CSVRTSGGFSSTDTQYF. The CDR3 DNA sequence: TGCAGCGTCCGGACTAGCGGGGGATTTTCTAGCACAGATACGCAGTATTTT.